The present T cell receptor (beta chain) was sequenced within a study of blood T cells in healthy people across ages. The germline V gene encodes CDR1 SQVTM and CDR2 ANQGSEA. This CDR3 is 14 amino acids long. The ends lost 5 bases at V and 12 bases at J; junction bases unmatched: 12. Combining a sample-barcoded 5' primer with a J-beta primer mix, a second PCR ran for about 7 to 11 cycles. TCRdb processed the 5' RACE reads anew with MiXCR; each CDR3 protein has one entry. The table shows 730,000 or so distinct CDR3 sequences, with around 40% occurring only once. Input material: blood. This clonotype was sampled from a woman between 55 and 75 years old in good health. The chain has TRBV29-1 and TRBJ1-4, with 10 bases lining up with TRBD1. DNA for the CDR3: TGCAGCGTTCAACGGGACAGGGGTGTTGGGGAACTGTTTTTT. It codes for CSVQRDRGVGELFF.